The TCR beta chain described here comes from a study of cytomegalovirus exposure and HLA in healthy donors. Whole-study findings and limits: Rare sequences made up most TCRs, while some public TCRs were found in many donors.

As regards this clone: Its antigen is not identified.

The CDR3 has 15 amino acids. V was cut by 0 bases and J by 1 base, with 10 bases left in between. CDR1 MGHRA and CDR2 YSYEKL come from the germline V gene. Sequenced by immunoSEQ multiplex PCR; TCRdb stores in-frame clones only, minus some. Among roughly 330,000 clones listed, roughly 87% were seen once. Sequenced: PBMCs. The sequence was obtained from a woman in her 30s in good health and CMV-seropositive. This chain uses TRBV4-1 with TRBJ2-7; D may correspond to TRBD1 or TRBD2 (5 bases each). CDR3 amino acids: CASSQERGRSYEQYF. The DNA for the CDR3 is TGCGCCAGCAGCCAAGAACGGGGCCGATCCTACGAGCAGTACTTC.